Given below is one T cell receptor beta chain in context. This clone has a handful of counts. It lacks a known antigen. There are no base qualities to consult, and no much larger clone falls within one base. A single peripheral blood draw of around 100 mL on average was collected from each donor into heparinised tubes. A BD FACSAria II and a panel including CD45RO, CCR7, CD25, CD127, CD95 and CD27 were used to sort naive, central memory, regulatory and stem cell-like memory CD4+ T cells. Purity was above 98% for every sorted population. PBMCs were isolated right away by Lymphoprep density gradient centrifugation and were stained directly, without culture. Samples were stained and sorted in pairs, with one healthy donor and one patient per experiment, so that batch effects were minimized. These data come from a study of beta chain features in type 1 diabetes (dated by TCRdb to the late 2010s). For the study in its entirety: Patients and healthy donors did not differ in mean age, gender distribution, total cell number or subset yield. Across all samples, around 100 million sorted cells were examined, and cell number per subset correlated strongly with RNA yield. In the study, TCRB repertoires of sorted circulating CD4+ T cell subsets from recently diagnosed type 1 diabetes patients were compared with those of matched healthy donors. Naive and central memory subsets were obtained from all 28 donors, but regulatory and stem cell-like memory subsets were isolated from only 8 patients and about 8 healthy donors. Here is what the overall study found, with its caveats: Because the HLA sub-analyses included only small numbers of individuals, any influence of HLA type on TCRB rearrangement was left unresolved. Patients with type 1 diabetes made fewer insertions and deleted more nucleotides at VDJ recombination sites, implying thymic rearrangement abnormalities. PCR may preferentially amplify shorter templates, but because patient and control samples were amplified and corrected together, any resulting skew would affect both groups equally. Naive, central memory and regulatory TCRB repertoires appeared to be more similar among patients than among healthy donors. Because cDNA was sequenced instead of genomic DNA, activated cells with high expression could be over-represented, although the groups did not differ in activation or CD3 levels. In all four CD4+ subsets, TCRB CDR3 length was moderately but significantly shorter in type 1 diabetes patients.

The germline V gene gives CDR1 as SGHRS and CDR2 as YFSETQ. From its cysteine to its phenylalanine, the CDR3 spans 12 amino acids. Solely the CDR3 DNA is kept, with 36 bases framed from the first base. The germline ends are 5 bases apart after V is trimmed by 4 bases and J by 1 base. The entire isolated RNA was reverse transcribed using the High Capacity cDNA Reverse Transcription Kit, and thus expressed TCRB transcripts were sequenced. Naive, central memory and regulatory T cell samples underwent deep immunoSEQ sequencing, averaging around 3.6 million total reads per sample. After sorted cells were lysed in RLT buffer, RNA was extracted with DNase-treated RNeasy Micro or Mini kits, with the choice depending on cell number. Each cell subset was processed separately to prevent cross-contamination, with patient and healthy donor samples processed together. Using the immunoSEQ multiplex PCR, TCRB sequences were amplified from cDNA into 87-bp fragments spanning the CDR3 region. The amplicons were sequenced using the Illumina HiSeq platform. In the authors' own workflow: PCR bias was corrected computationally using synthetic template baselines, and reads within Hamming distance 2 were collapsed, with unmergeable singletons discarded. Reads were aligned against IMGT to assign V, D and J genes, CDR3 length and insertions or deletions at six rearrangement sites. Within each subset, clonotype counts were normalized to the number of sorted cells before true diversity and Gini coefficients were calculated with the tcR R package. The overlap coefficient, calculated on TCRB nucleotide sequences, was used to measure repertoire sharing. Out-of-frame TCRB sequences from naive cells were analyzed as a proxy for the pre-selection repertoire. TCRdb re-hosts the immuneACCESS table, in-frame sequences only. Its copies lack some clones; in the studies checked, an unresolved V gene accounts for under half of them, and the cause for the rest is not known. That table furnishes V, J and clone size, whereas the DNA furnished D and trimming. Counted in this sample were hundreds of thousands of clones; about 14% of them appeared once. Nearly 0.04% of the sample belongs to the ten largest clones.

The chain employs TRBV5-1 and TRBJ1-1, with the D gene too uncertain to name. The TCR was taken from a man younger than 35 with type 1 diabetes. Specimen: naive CD4+ T cells from blood. Interpreted using the paper, the cell subset or site label stands for: true naive CD4+ T cells. The CDR3 protein is CASSPGNTEAFF. The sequenced DNA is TGCGCCAGCAGCCCGGGGAACACTGAAGCTTTCTTT.